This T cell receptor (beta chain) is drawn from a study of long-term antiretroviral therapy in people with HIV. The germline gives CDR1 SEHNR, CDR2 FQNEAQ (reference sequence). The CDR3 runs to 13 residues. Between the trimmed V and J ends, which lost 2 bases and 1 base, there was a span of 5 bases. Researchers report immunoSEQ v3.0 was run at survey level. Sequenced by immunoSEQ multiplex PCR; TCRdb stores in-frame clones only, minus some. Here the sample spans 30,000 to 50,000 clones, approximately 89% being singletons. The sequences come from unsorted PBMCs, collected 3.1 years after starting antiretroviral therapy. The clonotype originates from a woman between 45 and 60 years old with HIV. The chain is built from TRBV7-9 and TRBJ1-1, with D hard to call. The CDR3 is CASSLMGNTEAFF. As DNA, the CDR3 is TGTGCCAGCAGCTTAATGGGGAACACTGAAGCTTTCTTT.